One sample yielded the 28 T cell receptor beta chains listed below, sequenced in a study of blood T cell repertoires in COVID-19. TCRdb's table, derived via immunoSEQ multiplex PCR, lists solely in-frame clones and lacks some. The repertoire consists of some 220,000 clones, with 84% occurring once and the leading ten covering 4%. The sample comprised peripheral blood. The receptors here all came from a man aged 45 to 65 with acute or convalescent COVID-19.

The V gene is TRBV2, the J gene TRBJ1-1; 8 nucleotides align to TRBD1. This CDR3 contains 13 residues. Trimming at V came to 7 bases and at J to 3 bases, leaving 4 bases not matched to a gene. The V gene's germline CDR1 is SNHLY and CDR2 FYNNEI. The CDR3 region has the DNA TGTGCCAGCACCGGACAGGGAGACACTGAAGCTTTCTTT. Encoded protein: CASTGQGDTEAFF.

The J gene is TRBJ2-5, the V gene TRBV3-1 (or the pseudogene TRBV3-2); D perhaps matches TRBD2 (7 bases). This CDR3 has 17 residues. Trimming pared 3 bases from V and 5 bases from J, leaving 22 bases between. CDR1 LGHDT and CDR2 YNNKEL come from the germline V gene (reference sequence). In DNA, the CDR3 is TGTGCCAGCAGCCAGATCATCCGGGGGGCGTTTGAGGAGACCCAGTACTTC. Protein sequence: CASSQIIRGAFEETQYF.

The chain carries TRBV5-6 and TRBJ2-3, with D maybe TRBD2 (6 bases). This CDR3 spans 16 amino acids. Looked up from germline, CDR1 is SGHDT and CDR2 is YYEEEE. Deletions cut 4 bases from V and 4 bases from J, with 19 bases between. This chain's CDR3 is CASSVRRVRIPDTQYF. The CDR3 DNA reads as TGTGCCAGCAGCGTGAGGAGGGTGCGAATTCCAGATACGCAGTATTTT.

The V gene is TRBV5-1, the J gene TRBJ1-2; D gene ambiguous. From germline, CDR1 is SGHRS and CDR2 YFSETQ. V was pared by 0 bases and J by 7 bases, with 13 bases between. The CDR3 extends over 14 amino acids. The CDR3 DNA follows: TGCGCCAGCAGCTTGGCGGGGAGAGGCTCTGGCTACACCTTC. Protein sequence: CASSLAGRGSGYTF. The whole variable domain, filled in from reference TRBV5-1 and TRBJ1-2, reads KAGVTQTPRYLIKTRGQQVTLSCSPISGHRSVSWYQQTPGQGLQFLFEYFSETQRNKGNFPGRFSGRQFSNSRSEMNVSTLELGDSALYLCASSLAGRGSGYTFGSGTRLTVV.

The chain links TRBV6-5 to TRBJ1-3; no reliable D call. Germline V gene sequence: CDR1 MNHEY, CDR2 SVGAGI. V dropped 6 bases and J dropped 0 bases, with 9 bases sitting between them. CDR3 length: 14 amino acids. For the CDR3, the DNA is TGTGCCAGCAGAAGCACAGACTCTGGAAACACCATATATTTT. Protein product: CASRSTDSGNTIYF.

This chain connects TRBV5-1 to TRBJ2-3, with a weak D call TRBD2 (5 bases). The germline V and J ends were trimmed by 2 bases and 2 bases, with 15 bases remaining between them. The CDR3 spans 16 residues. Germline lookup yields CDR1 SGHRS and CDR2 YFSETQ. This chain's CDR3 is CASSLQRRRDTDTQYF. The CDR3 DNA reads as TGCGCCAGCAGCTTACAGCGGCGAAGGGACACAGATACGCAGTATTTT. Using reference TRBV5-1 and TRBJ2-3 for the parts outside the CDR3, the full variable domain is KAGVTQTPRYLIKTRGQQVTLSCSPISGHRSVSWYQQTPGQGLQFLFEYFSETQRNKGNFPGRFSGRQFSNSRSEMNVSTLELGDSALYLCASSLQRRRDTDTQYFGPGTRLTVL.

The rearrangement links TRBV15 to TRBJ2-6; tentative D call: TRBD2 (6 bases). Trimming stripped 0 bases from V and 3 bases from J, with 18 bases between. The germline CDR1 and CDR2 sequences are LNHNV and YYDKDF (reference sequence). This CDR3 spans 19 amino acids. CDR3 amino acids: CATSREQPGLGVGANVLTF. The DNA of the CDR3 is TGTGCCACCAGCAGAGAGCAGCCGGGACTCGGGGTTGGGGCCAACGTCCTGACTTTC.

The V call is TRBV7-6, the J call TRBJ2-7, with D perhaps matching TRBD2 (6 bases). This CDR3 spans 16 amino acids. V lost 1 base, J lost 0 bases, and 13 bases lay in between. Germline V gene data show CDR1 as SGHVS and CDR2 as FNYEAQ. The chain's CDR3 is CASSLGAGRSSYEQYF. The CDR3 DNA reads TGTGCCAGCAGCTTAGGGGCAGGGAGGAGCTCCTACGAGCAGTACTTC.

The V gene is TRBV19, the J gene TRBJ2-1; 10 positions match TRBD2. Germline V gene lookup returns CDR1 LNHDA and CDR2 SQIVND (reference sequence). This CDR3 region has 15 residues. J lost 8 bases, V lost 5 bases, and 9 bases had no gene match. DNA of the CDR3: TGTGCCAGTAGTCTCGGACTAGCGGCCTGGGATGAGCAGTTCTTC. This codes for CASSLGLAAWDEQFF.

The CDR3 DNA is TGTGCCAGCTCACCTTCGGGACTATCCTACGAGCAGTACTTC. Protein product: CASSPSGLSYEQYF. The chain couples TRBV18 to TRBJ2-7; 7 bases are a match to TRBD2. Trimming cost V 3 bases and J 1 base; bases outside gene matches: 3. CDR3 size: 14 residues. Germline V gene lookup returns CDR1 KGHSH and CDR2 LQKENI.

The genes are TRBV19 and TRBJ2-7, with TRBD1 matching over 7 bases. The CDR3 length is 11 residues. After removal of 7 bases from V and 3 bases from J, the junction contained 0 bases not matched to a gene. Germline V gene sequence: CDR1 LNHDA, CDR2 SQIVND (reference sequence). The CDR3 sequence: CASTGGYEQYF. CDR3 nucleotide sequence: TGTGCCAGTACAGGGGGCTACGAGCAGTACTTC. The full variable domain, rest sourced from reference TRBV19 and TRBJ2-7, is DGGITQSPKYLFRKEGQNVTLSCEQNLNHDAMYWYRQDPGQGLRLIYYSQIVNDFQKGDIAEGYSVSREKKESFPLTVTSAQKNPTAFYLCASTGGYEQYFGPGTRLTVT.

This chain links TRBV27 with TRBJ1-6; D call uncertain. The CDR3 is 15 amino acids. Germline CDR1 MNHEY, CDR2 SMNVEV (reference sequence). Trimming stripped 0 bases from V and 6 bases from J, with 9 bases between. CDR3 sequence (DNA): TGTGCCAGCAGTTTATCGGGAGGAATTAATTCACCCCTCCACTTT. This translates into CASSLSGGINSPLHF.

This chain joins TRBV6-5 and TRBJ1-5; the match to TRBD1 covers 7 bases. CDR1 is MNHEY, CDR2 SVGAGI, per germline. This CDR3 spans 14 amino acids. V lost 0 bases, J lost 9 bases, and 5 bases stayed unmatched. CDR3 DNA: TGTGCCAGCAGTTACTCAGGCAGGACAGGGCCCCAGCATTTT. The encoded protein is CASSYSGRTGPQHF.

The V gene is TRBV5-6, the J gene TRBJ1-2; possible D gene TRBD1, 5 bases. Germline CDR1 and CDR2: SGHDT and YYEEEE. Trimming shortened V by 1 base and J by 6 bases, and 16 bases separated the two germline ends. The CDR3 is 15 residues long. CDR3 nucleotides: TGTGCCAGCAGCTTGAGGTTGTCAGGGAGGGATGGCTACACCTTC. The encoded protein is CASSLRLSGRDGYTF. Using reference TRBV5-6 and TRBJ1-2 for the parts outside the CDR3, the full variable domain is DAGVTQSPTHLIKTRGQQVTLRCSPKSGHDTVSWYQQALGQGPQFIFQYYEEEERQRGNFPDRFSGHQFPNYSSELNVNALLLGDSALYLCASSLRLSGRDGYTFGSGTRLTVV.

V usage is TRBV29-1 and J usage is TRBJ1-4, with a tentative D call TRBD1 (6 bases). The CDR3 consists of 11 residues. Germline CDR1 reads SQVTM; CDR2 reads ANQGSEA. Trimming removed 7 bases at V and 8 bases at J, with 11 bases between. CDR3 loop: CSGGGGEKLFF. CDR3 sequence (DNA): TGCAGCGGTGGGGGGGGCGAAAAACTGTTTTTT.

The rearrangement joins TRBV10-3 to TRBJ1-2; 7 bases align to TRBD1. The CDR3 length is 14 residues. V was clipped by 6 bases and J by 4 bases; unmatched bases: 8. CDR1 is ENHRY, CDR2 SYGVKD, per germline. The CDR3 DNA is TGTGCCATCAGCCCCAGACAGGGTTCCTATGGCTACACCTTC. Amino acids: CAISPRQGSYGYTF.

The rearrangement links TRBV6-4 to TRBJ1-2; no reliable D call. Germline CDR1 is MRHNA and CDR2 is SNTAGT. The CDR3 covers 14 residues. V dropped 0 bases and J dropped 3 bases, with 8 bases sitting between them. Here the CDR3 DNA reads TGTGCCAGCAGTGACTCGTGGGGAGACTATGGCTACACCTTC. Translation gives CASSDSWGDYGYTF.

The chain couples TRBV5-5 to TRBJ2-2; D possibly corresponds to TRBD2 (6 bases). Germline CDR1 is SGHKS and CDR2 is YYEKEE (reference sequence). Trimming removed 0 bases at V and 7 bases at J, with 19 bases between. The CDR3 runs 17 residues. CDR3 coding DNA: TGTGCCAGCAGCTTGGAGGCGGCGGGGCCTAGGAACGGGGAGCTGTTTTTT. Its translation: CASSLEAAGPRNGELFF. Full variable domain (outside the CDR3, taken from reference TRBV5-5 and TRBJ2-2): DAGVTQSPTHLIKTRGQQVTLRCSPISGHKSVSWYQQVLGQGPQFIFQYYEKEERGRGNFPDRFSARQFPNYSSELNVNALLLGDSALYLCASSLEAAGPRNGELFFGEGSRLTVL.

The chain couples TRBV3-1 (or the pseudogene TRBV3-2) to TRBJ1-5, with D possibly TRBD1 on 5 matching bases. Trimming shortened V by 0 bases and J by 5 bases, and 8 bases separated the two germline ends. This CDR3 contains 14 residues. Germline-derived CDR1 and CDR2 are LGHDT and YNNKEL (reference sequence). The DNA for the CDR3 is TGTGCCAGCAGCCAAGAAGTCAGGGATCAGCCCCAGCATTTT. Its translation: CASSQEVRDQPQHF.

The rearrangement uses TRBV27 and TRBJ2-7; TRBD1 matches at 8 bases. Germline loops: CDR1 MNHEY, CDR2 SMNVEV (reference sequence). The CDR3 extends over 11 amino acids. Losses at the gene ends were 8 bases for V and 6 bases for J; bases not matched to a gene: 3. The CDR3 bases are TGTGCCAGCTCCCAGGGGGCCGAGCAGTACTTC. This codes for CASSQGAEQYF.

This chain links TRBV7-9 with TRBJ1-6; 10 bases are shared with TRBD1. The CDR3 runs 15 residues. J gave up 9 bases and V 1 base, and 3 bases lay outside the gene matches. Germline assignment: CDR1 SEHNR and CDR2 FQNEAQ (reference sequence). The CDR3 is CASSLVDRGRSPLHF. In nucleotides, the CDR3 is TGTGCCAGCAGCTTAGTCGACAGGGGGCGTTCACCCCTCCACTTT.

V usage is TRBV2 and J usage is TRBJ2-2; D call uncertain. V shed 7 bases and J shed 2 bases, with 11 bases lying between them. CDR1 is SNHLY and CDR2 is FYNNEI in the germline V gene. The CDR3 length is 14 residues. CDR3 DNA: TGTGCCAGCACCAACACCCCTAACACCGGGGAGCTGTTTTTT. Its translation is CASTNTPNTGELFF. Full variable domain (remainder filled in from reference TRBV2 and TRBJ2-2): EPEVTQTPSHQVTQMGQEVILRCVPISNHLYFYWYRQILGQKVEFLVSFYNNEISEKSEIFDDQFSVERPDGSNFTLKIRSTKLEDSAMYFCASTNTPNTGELFFGEGSRLTVL.

V and J are TRBV7-9 and TRBJ1-5; tentative D call: TRBD1 (5 bases). V gave up 1 base and J gave up 4 bases, with 8 bases separating them. Looked up from germline, CDR1 is SEHNR and CDR2 is FQNEAQ (reference sequence). The CDR3 loop spans 14 amino acids. The DNA of the CDR3 is TGTGCCAGCAGCTTAGGGGGCTGGAATCAGCCCCAGCATTTT. It translates to CASSLGGWNQPQHF.

This sequence joins TRBV6-2 or TRBV6-3 and TRBJ2-1, with D possibly TRBD2 on 5 matching bases. Trimming stripped 4 bases from V and 9 bases from J, with 16 bases between. This CDR3 has 14 amino acids. Germline V lookup: CDR1 MNHEY, CDR2 SVGEGT. The CDR3 sequence is CASSFIRVSGEQFF. The CDR3, as DNA: TGTGCCAGCAGTTTTATTCGGGTCAGCGGTGAGCAGTTCTTC.

The chain joins TRBV11-3 to TRBJ2-1; 13 bases align to TRBD2. The CDR3 consists of 18 residues. Looked up from germline, CDR1 is SGHNT and CDR2 is YENEEA. The ends lost 5 bases at V and 6 bases at J; junction bases unmatched: 13. The CDR3 here is CASSPGLAGAPSTNEQFF. The CDR3 DNA reads TGTGCCAGCAGCCCTGGACTAGCGGGAGCCCCCTCTACCAATGAGCAGTTCTTC.

The V call is TRBV5-6, the J call TRBJ1-2; 10 nucleotides agree with TRBD1. The CDR3 has 14 amino acids. Germline CDR1 SGHDT, CDR2 YYEEEE. With V trimmed by 4 bases and J by 3 bases, 3 bases remained unmatched. CDR3 region: CASSVGTGDYGYTF. CDR3 DNA: TGTGCCAGCAGCGTCGGGACAGGGGACTATGGCTACACCTTC.

The chain has TRBV19 and TRBJ2-5; 16 positions match TRBD2. Germline values: CDR1 LNHDA, CDR2 SQIVND (reference sequence). Unmatched junction bases numbered 3, after V lost 5 bases and J lost 3 bases. This CDR3 comprises 16 residues. The CDR3 is CASSVGTSGREETQYF. The DNA for the CDR3 is TGTGCCAGTAGTGTGGGGACTAGCGGGAGGGAAGAGACCCAGTACTTC. Filled out from reference TRBV19 and TRBJ2-5, the complete variable domain reads DGGITQSPKYLFRKEGQNVTLSCEQNLNHDAMYWYRQDPGQGLRLIYYSQIVNDFQKGDIAEGYSVSREKKESFPLTVTSAQKNPTAFYLCASSVGTSGREETQYFGPGTRLLVL.

This rearrangement joins TRBV7-2 to TRBJ1-2; D is possibly TRBD1 (6 bases). The CDR3 loop spans 16 amino acids. The germline gives CDR1 SGHTA, CDR2 FQGNSA. V was trimmed by 2 bases and J by 4 bases, leaving 17 bases between them. The CDR3: CASSLRGGRTAYGYTF. DNA of the CDR3: TGTGCCAGCAGCTTAAGGGGCGGTAGGACAGCCTATGGCTACACCTTC.